Each of the 22 T cell receptor beta chains below was sequenced from the same sample in a study of T cell repertoires in cytomegalovirus infection. Each CDR3 protein gets one entry after TCRdb re-called the reads with MiXCR. Found here are 300,000 or so distinct CDR3 sequences, 20% to 30% of them singletons; the top ten hold 13%. These TCRs are of unknown antigen specificity. Material: cultured PBMCs, obtained from culture after CMV antigen stimulation. These receptors were taken from a human donor in good health (CMV status not recorded). Some clones in this sample may be carry-over from other donors' samples.

This clonotype was observed a few times. The CDR3 sequence: CASSPDPGLAFPQQYV. The CDR3 DNA reads as TGTGCCAGCAGCCCAGACCCGGGACTAGCGTTTCCCCAGCAGTACGTC. V is TRBV11-2 and J is TRBJ2-7; the match to TRBD2 covers 10 bases. The trim removed 5 bases at V and 8 bases at J, leaving 15 bases unmatched. The CDR3 totals 16 residues. Germline lookup yields CDR1 SGHAT and CDR2 FQNNGV.

The chain links TRBV19 to TRBJ2-1; 9 nucleotides align to TRBD2. CDR1 is LNHDA and CDR2 is SQIVND in the germline V gene (reference sequence). The CDR3 consists of 15 residues. After removal of 7 bases from V and 3 bases from J, the junction contained 7 bases not matched to a gene. This CDR3 is CASNLAGLSYNEQFF. DNA for the CDR3: TGTGCCAGTAACCTAGCGGGGTTAAGCTACAATGAGCAGTTCTTC.

This clonotype was observed a handful of times. The chain uses TRBV5-1 and TRBJ2-3; 11 bases match TRBD2. Germline CDR1 SGHRS, CDR2 YFSETQ. V gave up 0 bases and J gave up 5 bases; unmatched junction bases: 5. This CDR3 comprises 16 residues. The chain's CDR3 is CASSLETLAGGDTQYF. In nucleotides, the CDR3 is TGCGCCAGCAGCTTGGAGACCCTAGCGGGAGGAGATACGCAGTATTTT.

Only a few counts were recorded for this clonotype. This sequence joins TRBV6-1 and TRBJ2-3; either TRBD1 or TRBD2 may supply D (6 bases each). The germline gives CDR1 MNHNS, CDR2 SASEGT. The ends were cut back, 3 bases at V and 0 bases at J, with 13 bases in the middle. This CDR3 is built from 16 residues. The CDR3 DNA is TGTGCCAGCAGTGAGGGGGGCGATCCTAGCACAGATACGCAGTATTTT. Amino acid sequence: CASSEGGDPSTDTQYF.

This rearrangement joins TRBV7-2 to TRBJ2-1; a weak D match, TRBD1 (5 bases). Germline V CDR1 and CDR2: SGHTA, FQGNSA. This CDR3 has 13 amino acids. V was trimmed by 1 base and J by 6 bases, leaving 7 bases between them. The CDR3 DNA reads TGTGCCAGCAGCTTAGGACAGAGCAATGAGCAGTTCTTC. This translates into CASSLGQSNEQFF.

A remark on this clonotype: Relative to the germline gene, one junction end is altered; a read error may explain this. The genes are TRBV12-3 or TRBV12-4 and TRBJ1-1; weak D call: TRBD1 (6 bases). The CDR3 extends over 13 amino acids. CDR3 in amino acids: CASTTGLNTQAFF. Here the CDR3 DNA reads TGTGCCAGCACTACAGGGTTGAACACTCAAGCTTTCTTT.

This sequence joins TRBV4-3 and TRBJ2-1; 13 nucleotides line up with TRBD2. Unmatched junction bases numbered 4, after V lost 1 base and J lost 4 bases. This CDR3 is 17 amino acids long. Germline CDR1 reads LGHNA; CDR2 reads YSLEER. For the CDR3, the DNA is TGCGCCAGCAGCCAAGGGACTAGCGGGAGTGAGTACAATGAGCAGTTCTTC. This sequence encodes CASSQGTSGSEYNEQFF.

This sequence joins TRBV5-5 and TRBJ2-4; D unclear. V was cut by 2 bases and J by 0 bases, with 9 bases left in between. CDR3 size: 15 residues. Germline CDR1 reads SGHKS; CDR2 reads YYEKEE (reference sequence). The CDR3 spells CASSFQSLAKNIQYF. Here the CDR3 DNA reads TGTGCCAGCAGCTTCCAATCCCTAGCCAAAAACATTCAGTACTTC.

The rearrangement joins TRBV4-1 to TRBJ1-5, with D uncertain. Trimming took off 2 bases at V and 7 bases at J, with 9 bases between the two ends. CDR1 and CDR2 (germline): MGHRA, YSYEKL. This CDR3 is 13 amino acids long. As DNA, the CDR3 is TGCGCCAGCAGCCAATTCGGCCGACAGCCCCAGCATTTT. This gives the protein CASSQFGRQPQHF.

This clonotype was seen more than once but under ten times. V is TRBV15 and J is TRBJ1-3; D unclear. Germline V gene data show CDR1 as LNHNV and CDR2 as YYDKDF (reference sequence). The CDR3 contains 14 residues. Trimming left V 1 base short and J 0 bases short, with 4 bases between. CDR3 in DNA: TGTGCCACCAGCAGAGTCAACTCTGGAAACACCATATATTTT. Its translation: CATSRVNSGNTIYF.

This clonotype was recorded a few times. The CDR3 reads CASSSPGQKDGYTF. The CDR3 nucleotides read TGTGCCAGCAGTTCCCCCGGGCAGAAGGATGGCTACACCTTC. V gene TRBV28 combines with J gene TRBJ1-2; D gene unclear. V was cut by 4 bases and J by 6 bases, with 15 bases left in between. Germline V gives CDR1 MDHEN, CDR2 SYDVKM. CDR3 length equals 14 residues.

In its sample, this clonotype was seen a few times. V and J are TRBV5-4 and TRBJ2-4; tentative D call: TRBD2 (7 bases). The CDR3 runs to 16 residues. Germline V gene lookup returns CDR1 SGHNT and CDR2 YYREEE (reference sequence). The germline V and J ends were trimmed by 4 bases and 6 bases, with 20 bases remaining between them. The DNA for the CDR3 is TGTGCCAGCAGCACCCCCGCTTTAGGGGGGGGAAACATTCAGTACTTC. Amino acids: CASSTPALGGGNIQYF.

This clonotype has a count of ten or more. The rearrangement uses TRBV7-2 and TRBJ2-5, with TRBD2 matching over 11 bases. The CDR3 has 20 residues. Germline V gives CDR1 SGHTA, CDR2 FQGNSA. Trimming at V came to 0 bases and at J to 4 bases, leaving 16 bases not matched to a gene. The CDR3 DNA is TGTGCCAGCAGCTTAGCTGAAGCCCTACTAGCGGGGGAACAGGCAGAGACCCAGTACTTC. Protein: CASSLAEALLAGEQAETQYF.

The chain links TRBV11-2 to TRBJ2-5; D remains unclear. The V and J ends lost 8 bases and 3 bases respectively, with 10 bases between them. Germline V gene lookup returns CDR1 SGHAT and CDR2 FQNNGV. This CDR3 comprises 12 residues. This chain's CDR3 is CASLGVEETQYF. The CDR3, as DNA: TGTGCCAGCTTGGGTGTGGAAGAGACCCAGTACTTC.

The V gene is TRBV6-2 or TRBV6-3, the J gene TRBJ1-2, with D perhaps TRBD1 (5 bases). CDR1 and CDR2 (germline): MNHEY, SVGEGT. V lost 6 bases and J 0 bases, leaving 14 bases between the germline ends. There are 15 residues in the CDR3. CDR3 region: CASRRDGATNYGYTF. DNA of the CDR3: TGTGCCAGCAGGCGGGACGGCGCAACTAACTATGGCTACACCTTC.

This clonotype was counted between two and nine times. J is TRBJ1-5 and V is TRBV7-2; possibly TRBD1 for D (6 bases). The CDR3 length is 15 residues. Germline V gene sequence: CDR1 SGHTA, CDR2 FQGNSA. The V and J ends lost 1 base and 9 bases respectively, with 16 bases between them. The CDR3 sequence: CASSLGGGGGRPQHF. DNA of the CDR3: TGTGCCAGCAGCTTAGGGGGCGGAGGGGGAAGGCCCCAGCATTTT.

The chain employs TRBV28 and TRBJ1-2; weak D call: TRBD1 (5 bases). V was clipped by 8 bases and J by 8 bases, with 18 bases between them. The germline CDR1 and CDR2 sequences are MDHEN and SYDVKM. The CDR3 totals 13 residues. The CDR3 protein is CASEGAGIKGYTF. CDR3 DNA sequence: TGTGCCAGCGAAGGGGCCGGGATAAAGGGCTACACCTTC.

Concerning this clonotype: One end of the junction varies from germline; a read error may be responsible. The J gene is TRBJ1-1, the V gene TRBV7-6; 12 bases fit TRBD1. The CDR3 contains 17 residues. The germline CDR1 and CDR2 sequences are SGHVS and FNYEAQ. CDR3 residues: CAGSLAGGDRGHTEAFF. The CDR3 coding sequence is TGTGCCGGCAGCTTAGCCGGGGGGGACAGGGGGCACACTGAAGCTTTCTTT.

In DNA form, the CDR3 reads TGCGCCAGCAGCCAAGATAGTCCAGGCCCCTATGGCTACACCTTC. This encodes CASSQDSPGPYGYTF. The rearrangement joins TRBV4-1 to TRBJ1-2; D is ambiguous. The CDR3 contains 15 residues. Germline CDR1 and CDR2: MGHRA and YSYEKL. The germline V and J ends were trimmed by 0 bases and 4 bases, with 12 bases remaining between them.

This clonotype was counted a few times. This chain links TRBV12-3 or TRBV12-4 with TRBJ2-1; TRBD2 agrees at 7 bases. The trim removed 6 bases at V and 2 bases at J, leaving 7 bases unmatched. The CDR3 covers 15 residues. The CDR3 DNA follows: TGTGCCAGCAGCCCTCCTAGCGGAGCCTACAATGAGCAGTTCTTC. This encodes CASSPPSGAYNEQFF.

V and J are TRBV29-1 and TRBJ2-3; 13 bases map to TRBD2. This CDR3 comprises 17 residues. Losses at the gene ends were 4 bases for V and 2 bases for J; bases not matched to a gene: 9. Germline CDR1 and CDR2: SQVTM and ANQGSEA. This chain's CDR3 is CSVAPTSGRGSTDTQYF. The CDR3, as DNA: TGCAGCGTTGCCCCTACTAGCGGGAGGGGTTCCACAGATACGCAGTATTTT.

A note on this clonotype: At one of its ends the junction is not consistent with the germline gene, which may arise from a read error. The chain is built from TRBV7-7 and TRBJ2-1; maybe TRBD2 (6 bases). There are 15 residues in the CDR3. The germline gives CDR1 SSHAT, CDR2 FNYEAQ (reference sequence). This CDR3 reads CASSSGTGAYNEQFF. CDR3 in DNA: TGTGCTAGCAGCTCCGGGACTGGGGCATACAATGAGCAGTTCTTC.